These 19 T cell receptor beta chains originate from one sample sequenced in a study of spatial heterogeneity in lung cancer. Described time point: sample taken at primary tumor resection. TCRdb analysed the 5' RACE reads with MiXCR anew, one entry per CDR3 protein. The repertoire includes roughly 9,800 distinct CDR3 sequences, 45% to 65% of them detected once, and around 26% sits in the top ten. These receptors have no identified antigens. General study results and limits: How many expanded intratumoral alpha and beta TCRs were present tracked the tumor mutation count, which was a count of nonsynonymous mutations.

Specimen: lung tumor tissue, collected at surgery. All receptors derive from a female donor with early-stage non-small cell lung cancer.

In regard to this clonotype: This beta chain is a stray sequence in a library constructed for alpha chains; its clone size is not meaningful. The rearrangement joins TRBV29-1 to TRBJ2-1; 12 bases line up with TRBD2. Germline V lookup: CDR1 SQVTM, CDR2 ANQGSEA. V trimming: 3 bases; J trimming: 10 bases; junction bases outside the gene matches: 4. The CDR3 length is 13 residues. The CDR3 spells CSVDLAGGLEQFF. The CDR3 DNA follows: TGCAGCGTTGACCTAGCGGGGGGGCTGGAGCAGTTCTTC.

In its sample, this clonotype is medium-sized. The library was built for alpha chains, so this beta chain is an off-target read and its size means little. The chain links TRBV20-1 to TRBJ2-7, with 9 bases that match TRBD1. V shed 5 bases and J 6 bases; nucleotides not matched to a gene: 2. This CDR3 region has 11 residues. From germline, CDR1 is DFQATT and CDR2 SNEGSKA (reference sequence). The CDR3 here is CSAAQGAEQYF. CDR3 bases: TGCAGTGCTGCACAGGGGGCCGAGCAGTACTTC.

Notes on this clonotype: This beta chain is an off-target read within a library intended for alpha chains, so its frequency means little. The chain carries TRBV20-1 and TRBJ1-1; D uncertain. CDR1 and CDR2 (germline): DFQATT, SNEGSKA (reference sequence). This CDR3 is built from 13 residues. Trimming shortened V by 5 bases and J by 1 base, and 11 bases separated the two germline ends. The CDR3 loop reads CSAARSQNTEAFF. DNA of the CDR3: TGCAGTGCTGCCCGCAGCCAGAACACTGAAGCTTTCTTT.

Comments on this clonotype: Because the library targeted alpha chains, this beta chain is an off-target read whose size means little. The rearrangement links TRBV4-2 to TRBJ1-3, with no clear D. CDR1 and CDR2 from the germline V gene are LGHNA and YNFKEQ. With 3 bases removed from V and 4 bases from J, the gap between germline ends came to 19 bases. CDR3 length equals 17 residues. CDR3 bases: TGTGCCAGCAGCCATCAGCTAGGGTATTCGGGAGGAAACACCATATATTTT. It encodes CASSHQLGYSGGNTIYF.

Details on this clonotype: In a library made to pick up alpha chains, this beta chain is a stray read with a size that means little. The V call is TRBV27, the J call TRBJ1-5; D is perhaps TRBD1 (6 bases). Trimming left V 2 bases short and J 5 bases short, with 10 bases between. Germline values: CDR1 MNHEY, CDR2 SMNVEV (reference sequence). The CDR3 contains 14 residues. The CDR3 DNA follows: TGTGCCAGCAGTTTACGGGGGGCGCATCAGCCCCAGCATTTT. Translated, it gives CASSLRGAHQPQHF.

This clonotype was seen once. This beta chain is an off-target read within a library intended for alpha chains, so its frequency means little. The chain employs TRBV20-1 and TRBJ2-1; D is undetermined. V was shortened by 0 bases and J by 10 bases, with 7 bases between the two germline ends. Germline CDR1 reads DFQATT; CDR2 reads SNEGSKA (reference sequence). This CDR3 is built from 11 residues. CDR3 sequence: CSARDGPEQFF. Here the CDR3 DNA reads TGCAGTGCTAGAGACGGGCCGGAGCAGTTCTTC.

As for this clonotype: The size of this beta chain means little, since it is a stray read in a library made for alpha chains. The gene calls are TRBV12-3 or TRBV12-4 and TRBJ2-1; TRBD1 agrees at 10 bases. V gave up 10 bases and J gave up 9 bases; unmatched junction bases: 15. The CDR3 is made up of 15 amino acids. The CDR3 here is CATQLGTGDAIEQFF. CDR3 coding DNA: TGTGCCACCCAGCTTGGGACAGGGGATGCAATTGAGCAGTTCTTC.

This clonotype has just a few counts. This beta chain is an unintended read in a library built for alpha chains; its size means little. V usage is TRBV4-1 and J usage is TRBJ2-7; D possibly matches TRBD1 or TRBD2 (6 bases each). V lost 4 bases and J lost 2, with 12 bases in between. The CDR3 consists of 14 residues. The germline gives CDR1 MGHRA, CDR2 YSYEKL. CDR3 sequence reads: CASSLWRGAYEQYF. The CDR3 DNA follows: TGCGCCAGCAGCCTCTGGAGGGGGGCCTACGAGCAGTACTTC.

Turning to this clonotype: Within a library made for alpha chains, this beta chain is off target, and its count is uninformative. The chain has TRBV5-1 and TRBJ2-1; 12 bases are shared with TRBD2. The V gene's germline CDR1 is SGHRS and CDR2 YFSETQ. The CDR3 is 18 residues long. J lost 0 bases, V lost 5 bases, and 9 bases had no gene match. In DNA form, the CDR3 reads TGCGCCAGCAGGGGAACTAGCGGGGGGCGGAGCTCCTACAATGAGCAGTTCTTC. This encodes CASRGTSGGRSSYNEQFF. The full variable domain, rest sourced from reference TRBV5-1 and TRBJ2-1, is KAGVTQTPRYLIKTRGQQVTLSCSPISGHRSVSWYQQTPGQGLQFLFEYFSETQRNKGNFPGRFSGRQFSNSRSEMNVSTLELGDSALYLCASRGTSGGRSSYNEQFFGPGTRLTVL.

On this clonotype: This beta chain is off target for a library built for alpha chains, so its abundance means little. The chain combines TRBV7-3 with TRBJ2-6; the D gene is possibly TRBD2 (5 bases). The V gene's germline CDR1 is SGHTA and CDR2 FQGTGA. The CDR3 loop spans 18 amino acids. The V gene lost 2 bases and the J gene lost 4 bases, with 18 bases spanning the gap. The CDR3 reads CASSLYPPGIDGANVLTF. CDR3 bases: TGTGCCAGCAGCTTATATCCCCCGGGGATAGACGGGGCCAACGTCCTGACTTTC.

The table lists this clonotype with a few counts. A library prepared for alpha chains yielded this beta chain as an off-target read; its size is of little meaning. The J gene is TRBJ2-5, the V gene TRBV6-5, with no clear D. CDR3 length: 12 residues. Trimming removed 0 bases from V and 5 bases from J, with 4 bases in between. Germline CDR1 MNHEY, CDR2 SVGAGI. The CDR3 DNA is TGTGCCAGCAGTTACTCGAGGGAGACCCAGTACTTC. This encodes CASSYSRETQYF.

This clonotype was detected a few times. This beta chain came through as a stray read in a library set up for alpha chains, and its size says little. V and J are TRBV20-1 and TRBJ1-2, with 7 bases identical to TRBD1. In germline, CDR1 is DFQATT, CDR2 SNEGSKA (reference sequence). V lost 1 base, J lost 5 bases, and 7 bases stayed unmatched. The CDR3 length is 14 residues. The CDR3 region has the DNA TGCAGTGCTAGAGCCGGACAGGATCTGTATGGCTACACCTTC. It specifies CSARAGQDLYGYTF.

For this clonotype: This beta chain represents an off-target read in a library built for alpha chains; its size is of limited meaning. The chain recombines TRBV6-5 with TRBJ1-6; the D is unclear. The CDR3 extends over 13 amino acids. Per germline, CDR1 MNHEY and CDR2 SVGAGI. The germline V and J ends were trimmed by 8 bases and 6 bases, with 11 bases remaining between them. The CDR3: CASERSLNSPLHF. The CDR3 bases are TGTGCCAGCGAGAGATCCCTTAATTCACCCCTCCACTTT.

This clonotype was counted only a few times. This beta chain is off target for a library built for alpha chains, so its abundance means little. The V call is TRBV5-1, the J call TRBJ2-3; D gene unclear. The ends were cut back, 4 bases at V and 2 bases at J, with 14 bases in the middle. The germline V gene has CDR1 SGHRS and CDR2 YFSETQ. This CDR3 has 15 amino acids. CDR3 DNA sequence: TGCGCCAGCAGCCCCCTTTCGACTGTCACAGATACGCAGTATTTT. Residues: CASSPLSTVTDTQYF. Full variable domain (missing parts from reference TRBV5-1 and TRBJ2-3): KAGVTQTPRYLIKTRGQQVTLSCSPISGHRSVSWYQQTPGQGLQFLFEYFSETQRNKGNFPGRFSGRQFSNSRSEMNVSTLELGDSALYLCASSPLSTVTDTQYFGPGTRLTVL.

To note about this clonotype: In a library made to pick up alpha chains, this beta chain is a stray read with a size that means little. CDR3 residues: CASSLARGHSYEQYF. Here the CDR3 DNA reads TGCGCCAGCAGCTTGGCCAGGGGCCACTCCTACGAGCAGTACTTC. This rearrangement joins TRBV5-1 to TRBJ2-7; possibly TRBD1 for D (6 bases). Deletions cut 0 bases from V and 0 bases from J, with 10 bases between. Germline values: CDR1 SGHRS, CDR2 YFSETQ. The CDR3 sequence is 15 residues long.

Concerning this clonotype: Because this beta chain is a stray read in a library intended to capture alpha chains, its abundance should not be given much weight. The rearrangement uses TRBV12-3 or TRBV12-4 and TRBJ1-6, with 7 bases matching TRBD1. V gave up 6 bases and J gave up 0 bases; unmatched junction bases: 5. The CDR3 is made up of 16 amino acids. DNA of the CDR3: TGTGCCAGCAGCACAGGGGAAGGCTCCTATAATTCACCCCTCCACTTT. Its protein is CASSTGEGSYNSPLHF.

Comments on this clonotype: This beta chain was picked up by a library intended for alpha chains and is off target, so its count carries little meaning. The chain carries TRBV12-3 or TRBV12-4 and TRBJ2-5; TRBD2 matches at 9 bases. Trimming removed 8 bases from V and 2 bases from J; junction bases left unmatched: 9. The CDR3 spans 15 residues. CDR3 in amino acids: CASGIAGAQQETQYF. DNA of the CDR3: TGTGCCAGCGGAATAGCGGGGGCCCAGCAAGAGACCCAGTACTTC.

This clonotype was seen just once. Found in a library prepared for alpha chains, this beta chain is an off-target read, and its abundance has little meaning. This rearrangement joins TRBV4-2 to TRBJ2-3; 7 positions agree with TRBD1. The germline gives CDR1 LGHNA, CDR2 YNFKEQ. Trimming at V came to 0 bases and at J to 0 bases, leaving 0 bases not matched to a gene. The CDR3 consists of 15 residues. This CDR3 reads CASSQEGQSTDTQYF. The DNA for the CDR3 is TGTGCCAGCAGCCAAGAGGGACAGAGCACAGATACGCAGTATTTT.

The sample holds a few counts of this clonotype. This beta chain appears as a stray read in a library generated for alpha chains; its size is not informative. This rearrangement joins TRBV5-1 to TRBJ1-1; no definite D call. V was clipped by 4 bases and J by 5 bases, with 9 bases between them. The CDR3 consists of 12 residues. Germline-derived CDR1 and CDR2 are SGHRS and YFSETQ. DNA of the CDR3: TGCGCCAGCAGCCGATTGGGGACTGAAGCTTTCTTT. The encoded protein is CASSRLGTEAFF. Full variable domain (remainder filled in from reference TRBV5-1 and TRBJ1-1): KAGVTQTPRYLIKTRGQQVTLSCSPISGHRSVSWYQQTPGQGLQFLFEYFSETQRNKGNFPGRFSGRQFSNSRSEMNVSTLELGDSALYLCASSRLGTEAFFGQGTRLTVV.